This T cell receptor (beta chain) came from a study of blood T cell repertoires in COVID-19. Looking at the study overall: The study drew acute and convalescent COVID-19 samples from the United States, Italy and Spain. Sources were T cells, B-cell-depleted T cells, or PBMCs; the material itself was cDNA or gDNA.

In the authors' workflow: Amplified reference gene primers provided the basis for estimating nucleated cell counts. Generated by immunoSEQ multiplex PCR, the TCRdb table keeps only in-frame clones and is missing some. V and J calls and clone size follow that table, whereas D and trimming were derived from the DNA. The sample shows 150,000 or so clones, approximately 85% of them seen only once. The CDR3 consists of 16 residues. The ends were cut back, 3 bases at V and 8 bases at J, with 19 bases in the middle. Per the germline V gene, CDR1 is MDHEN and CDR2 is SYDVKM. The sequenced sample was peripheral blood. The chain carries TRBV28 and TRBJ1-4; D is perhaps TRBD1 (5 bases). This TCR came from a man in his fifties or sixties who had recovered from COVID-19. CDR3 protein: CASSFFGRGSNEKLFF. CDR3 DNA sequence: TGTGCCAGCAGTTTTTTTGGTCGGGGGAGTAACGAAAAACTGTTTTTT.